These T cell receptor beta chains were read from a single sample in a study of response to subunit inactivated influenza vaccine. Using its own MiXCR run on the RT-PCR reads, TCRdb lists one record per CDR3 protein. The sample gives just under 250,000 distinct CDR3 sequences, about 12% of which show up once; over 6.5% is in the top ten. This specimen consisted of non-naive T cells sorted from PBMCs, obtained 14 to 15 days before vaccination. All receptors derive from a man aged 50 to 59 who received an inactivated influenza vaccine. CDR3s include the opening cysteine and the closing phenylalanine or tryptophan. The D gene is left open where the match is weak. Size tells how often a clone was seen (once, few, many) or the class of an expanded clone, and some rows leave it out.

j_call v_call d_call clone_size cdr3_nt cdr3_aa
TRBJ2-4 TRBV5-5 TRBD2 few TGTGCCAGCAGCTTAGGGACTAGCGGTGGAAACATTCAGTACTTC CASSLGTSGGNIQYF
TRBJ2-3 TRBV7-6 TRBD1 - TGTGCCAGCAGCCCGCGTCCCGGGACAGGGACCGGCACAGATACGCAGTATTTT CASSPRPGTGTGTDTQYF
TRBJ2-2 TRBV20-1 - - TGCAGTGCTCATGACTGGAACACCGGGGAGCTGTTTTTT CSAHDWNTGELFF
TRBJ2-1 TRBV20-1 - many TGCAGTGCTAGAGAAAGGCGGGGACTCTACAATGAGCAGTTCTTC CSARERRGLYNEQFF
TRBJ1-1 TRBV20-1 - once TGCAGTGCTGCCCCCGGGACACTAAACACTGAAGCTTTCTTT CSAAPGTLNTEAFF
TRBJ2-5 TRBV2 - - TGTGCCAGCAGTGAAATCAAACTGGTTAAGGTGGAGACCCAGTACTTC CASSEIKLVKVETQYF
TRBJ2-3 TRBV28 - - TGTGCCAGCAGACCCCCAAGCACAGATACGCAGTATTTT CASRPPSTDTQYF
TRBJ1-3 TRBV12-3/TRBV12-4 - - TGTGCCAGCACCCGGGATTACTCTGGAAACACCATATATTTT CASTRDYSGNTIYF
TRBJ1-3 TRBV6-5 - many TGTGCCAGCAGTTACTCGCGACTCGGAAACACCATATATTTT CASSYSRLGNTIYF
TRBJ1-4 TRBV5-1 - many TGCGCCAGCAGCCAGGGACTGTCCGCAACTAATGAAAAACTGTTTTTT CASSQGLSATNEKLFF
TRBJ2-5 TRBV20-1 TRBD2 - TGCAGTGCTGTTAAGACTAGCGTGGAGACCCAGTACTTC CSAVKTSVETQYF
TRBJ1-2 TRBV20-1 - - TGCAGTGCTAGTATCCCCGGGATGGGCTACACCTTC CSASIPGMGYTF